This T cell receptor beta chain was captured by sequencing in a study of blood T cells in healthy people across ages. Study-wide background: T cells yielded about one barcoded beta molecule per two cells through template switching.

Primed by a sample-barcoded 5' primer and a J-beta primer mix, a second PCR proceeded for about 7 to 11 cycles. Per sample, CDR3-containing paired-end reads numbered at least 3 million. Each CDR3 protein gets one entry after TCRdb re-called the 5' RACE reads with MiXCR. The sample carries about 1.6 million distinct CDR3 sequences, around 35% recorded once. Of note for this clonotype: Its specificity is unknown.

Study conclusions and caveats: Donor CMV status was unknown, possibly confounding expanded clonotype changes.

Trimming stripped 0 bases from V and 4 bases from J, with 13 bases between. Per the germline V gene, CDR1 is SGHKS and CDR2 is YYEKEE (reference sequence). The CDR3 loop spans 15 amino acids. Sequencing was carried out using blood. The TCR originated in a woman under 40 in good health. The chain joins TRBV5-5 to TRBJ2-5; D is possibly TRBD1 (6 bases). CDR3: CASSLAVQGTETQYF. In DNA, the CDR3 is TGTGCCAGCAGCTTGGCCGTACAGGGAACAGAGACCCAGTACTTC.